The 4 T cell receptor beta chains in this list originate from one sample, sequenced in a study of Graves' ophthalmopathy and Graves' hyperthyroidism. Researchers took RNA transcripts and amplified TCR beta CDR3 regions from them. Second-round multiplex PCR came after a first-round RT-PCR that employed HTBI primers. TCRdb recomputed calls from the multiplex PCR reads with MiXCR, one row per CDR3 protein. Of 300,000 to 400,000 distinct CDR3 sequences listed, 15% to 20% are singletons. What was sequenced was peripheral blood. The receptors shown here come from an adult man with Graves' ophthalmopathy.

This clonotype was detected many times. The chain combines TRBV6-1 with TRBJ1-2; D ambiguous. Germline V CDR1 and CDR2: MNHNS, SASEGT. The germline V and J ends were trimmed by 4 bases and 4 bases, with 10 bases remaining between them. The CDR3 has 13 amino acids. The CDR3 is CASSVARIYGYTF. The CDR3 coding sequence is TGTGCCAGCAGTGTGGCCCGAATCTATGGCTACACCTTC.

This clonotype was found many times. Its ends do not fully match the called genes, so a read error is possible. The chain links TRBV13 to TRBJ2-5; D gene unclear. Germline V gene data show CDR1 as PRHDT and CDR2 as FYEKMQ (reference sequence). This CDR3 comprises 13 residues. Here the CDR3 reads CASSLLKLPARDF. Written as DNA, the CDR3 is TGTGCCAGCAGCCTATTAAAGCTGCCCGCCCGGGACTTC.

This rearrangement joins TRBV27 to TRBJ2-4; no clear D. Trimming cost V 5 bases and J 4 bases, with 6 bases left between them. Germline V gene data show CDR1 as MNHEY and CDR2 as SMNVEV (reference sequence). CDR3 length: 12 residues. CDR3 sequence: CASSPAKNIQYF. The DNA of the CDR3 is TGTGCCAGCAGTCCAGCGAAAAACATTCAGTACTTC.

The chain combines TRBV11-1 with TRBJ1-1; the D is unclear. Germline loops: CDR1 SGHAT, CDR2 FQDESV (reference sequence). This CDR3 is 17 amino acids long. The germline V and J ends were trimmed by 4 bases and 4 bases, with 22 bases remaining between them. As DNA, the CDR3 is TGTGCCAGCAGCTCCCGACGGGGTTCCTTTGAGCCCACTGAAGCTTTCTTT. Protein: CASSSRRGSFEPTEAFF.